The TCR beta chain described here comes from a study of cytomegalovirus exposure and HLA in healthy donors. Study-wide findings and caveats: Later analysis suggested most CMV-associated TCR beta chains were HLA-restricted.

It was with 60 Vbeta and 13 Jbeta primers that the PCR ran. Authors' processing steps: Counted up in a later analysis, unique TCR beta chains came to some 80 million, with around 11 million shared. The assay was immunoSEQ multiplex PCR, and TCRdb's table has in-frame clones only and misses some. That table supplies the V and J calls and clone size; D and trimming were determined from the DNA. The sample has hundreds of thousands of clones, 65% to 90% seen once. This CDR3 spans 15 amino acids. V was cut by 0 bases and J by 5 bases, with 11 bases left in between. Germline assignment: CDR1 MGHRA and CDR2 YSYEKL. As concerns this clone: The antigen remains unidentified.

The chain recombines TRBV4-1 with TRBJ1-3; D remains unclear. The material sequenced was PBMCs. This TCR was sampled from a girl aged 5-17 years in good health and CMV-seronegative. Written as DNA, the CDR3 is TGCGCCAGCAGCCAAGAGAGGGAGTCTCGAAACACCATATATTTT. Residues: CASSQERESRNTIYF.